This T cell receptor (beta chain) was captured in a study of Graves' ophthalmopathy and Graves' hyperthyroidism. The study's findings and limits: A model built from 13 signatures distinguished ophthalmopathy from stable hyperthyroidism with about 90% sensitivity and about 84% specificity. Most thyroid clonotypes with frequency above 0.001 were detected in blood too.

RNA transcripts were the template, and TCR beta CDR3 regions were amplified from them. Second-round multiplex PCR came after a first-round RT-PCR that employed HTBI primers. Each CDR3 protein is one row after TCRdb ran MiXCR on the multiplex PCR reads. The repertoire has roughly 600,000 distinct CDR3 sequences, less than 45% of them found once; the top ten carry about 4%. This clonotype showed up many times. Its antigen is undetermined. The V and J ends lost 4 bases and 3 bases respectively, with 12 bases between them. The CDR3 is made up of 14 amino acids. Newly diagnosed hyperthyroidism donors, aged 18 to 65, duration under 2 months. Other autoimmune diseases, uncontrolled infections, pregnancy or lactation led to the exclusion of patients.

This sequence originates from an adult man with Graves' hyperthyroidism. The sequenced sample consisted of peripheral blood or thyroid tissue (not recorded which). The chain has TRBV12-3 or TRBV12-4 and TRBJ1-2, with a possible D match to TRBD1 (6 bases). This CDR3 reads CASSSNRVDYGYTF. CDR3 bases: TGTGCCAGCAGTTCAAACAGGGTGGACTATGGCTACACCTTC.